This entry lists 5 T cell receptor beta chains sequenced from one sample in a study of identical twins. Via MiXCR, TCRdb re-called the 5' RACE reads, giving one row per CDR3 protein. The table has nearly 250,000 distinct CDR3 sequences, approximately 7% seen once. The sample also formed part of further work on yellow fever vaccine responses in identical twins.

Sequencing was carried out using memory (CD45RO+) T cells sorted from blood. The receptors derive from a woman aged 18-29 years in good health.

V is TRBV29-1 and J is TRBJ2-3; tentatively, D is TRBD2 (6 bases). CDR3 length: 10 residues. V lost 5 bases to trimming and J lost 11 bases, with 11 bases between them. CDR1 is SQVTM, CDR2 ANQGSEA, per germline. Written as DNA, the CDR3 is TGCAGCGTTAGGGACTTACAGCAGTATTTT. Its protein is CSVRDLQQYF.

This sequence joins TRBV28 and TRBJ1-2, with D hard to call. This CDR3 region has 17 residues. Germline CDR1 MDHEN, CDR2 SYDVKM. The germline V and J ends were trimmed by 3 bases and 3 bases, with 20 bases remaining between them. The CDR3 loop reads CASSFAVGRGSYYGYTF. In DNA, the CDR3 is TGTGCCAGCAGTTTCGCCGTGGGGAGAGGGAGCTACTATGGCTACACCTTC.

The V gene is TRBV12-3 or TRBV12-4, the J gene TRBJ2-2; 10 bases are a match to TRBD2. The CDR3 spans 18 residues. The CDR3, as DNA: TGTACCTGCAGTTTAGGGCCCCCTAGCGGGGGGAACACCGGGGAGCTGTTTTTT. It encodes CTCSLGPPSGGNTGELFF.

This clonotype was seen a handful of times. The gene calls are TRBV12-3 or TRBV12-4 and TRBJ1-2; TRBD1 is a possible D gene (5 bases). This CDR3 has 13 amino acids. The ends were cut back, 5 bases at V and 6 bases at J, with 13 bases in the middle. The CDR3 sequence is CASSHWGDNGYTF. CDR3 in DNA: TGTGCCAGCAGTCATTGGGGGGATAATGGCTACACCTTC.

This clonotype showed up just a few times. V gene TRBV11-2 combines with J gene TRBJ2-1, with TRBD2 matching 10 bases. The ends lost 6 bases at V and 6 bases at J; junction bases unmatched: 5. This CDR3 region has 14 residues. The germline V gene encodes CDR1 SGHAT and CDR2 FQNNGV. In nucleotides, the CDR3 is TGTGCCAGCAGGAGAGCGGGGGGGAGCAATGAGCAGTTCTTC. Encoded protein: CASRRAGGSNEQFF.